The present T cell receptor (beta chain) was sequenced within a study of blood T cell repertoires in COVID-19. This CDR3 contains 15 residues. Germline V CDR1 and CDR2: SGHTA, FQGTGA. V was clipped by 5 bases and J by 2 bases; unmatched bases: 6. Seattle patients were enrolled while actively infected and followed longitudinally. Produced via immunoSEQ multiplex PCR; TCRdb's table is partial and in-frame only. Counted here are some 180,000 clones, about 85% occurring once; the ten biggest clones make up 5.5% to 7%. The sample was peripheral blood. This clonotype was obtained from a woman in her forties with COVID-19, enrolled during active disease. The rearrangement uses TRBV7-3 and TRBJ2-3; 8 bases align to TRBD2. The CDR3 DNA sequence: TGTGCCAGCAGCCAAACTAGCGGATACACAGATACGCAGTATTTT. This gives the protein CASSQTSGYTDTQYF.